This T cell receptor beta chain emerged from a study of regulatory T cells in long-lasting Graves disease (dated by TCRdb to the early 2020s). Some background on the complete study: Persistent Graves' disease was defined as persistently positive TSH receptor autoantibodies together with antithyroid drug treatment for over 5 years. This study used TCR sequencing and RNA sequencing of peripheral blood to compare persistent Graves' disease patients against newly diagnosed Graves' disease patients. The study was conducted in China and was registered as a clinical trial. A total of some 35 samples underwent TCR sequencing, from some 13 patients with persistent Graves' disease and approximately 20 patients with newly diagnosed Graves' disease. Persistent Graves' disease patients in the clinical cohort had taken antithyroid drugs for roughly ten years on average.

About this clonotype itself: No antigen is known for it. Base qualities are not at hand, and no much larger clone is one base apart.

Receptor amplification or capture employed multiplex PCR. These reads were obtained on an Illumina HiSeq 4000. To build TCR beta libraries, CDR3 regions were amplified by Arm-PCR using iRepertoire HTBI primers. Gel purification was performed on PCR products prior to sequencing. Per the source publication's procedure: Gene usage analysis of CDR3 amino acid clonotypes used the 60 to 80 TRBV and 14 to 15 TRBJ segments found across samples. COPE and FqMerger were used to merge filtered high-quality paired reads into contigs. BLAST was used to align contigs to IMGT TRBV, TRBD and TRBJ reference genes, with CDR3 defined following IMGT. Any clonotype with a frequency above 0.1% was classified as a highly expanded clone. Shannon entropy was used to measure repertoire diversity, and the Gini coefficient was used to measure V-J evenness. A clonotype found in more than one individual was treated as public. In-frame beta chains were kept once TCRdb had trimmed the public reads at Q25 with fastp and called clones with MiXCR. Rows with one shared CDR3 protein collapse into an entry with the most common genes and DNA. These V and J calls are TCRdb output, not the study's own analysis. In all, the sample holds around 460,000 distinct CDR3 sequences, and roughly 21% of those were seen once. The top ten constitute roughly 6.9% of the sample.

Sample time point, as interpreted from the label and publication: persistent/refractory GD, antithyroid drugs over 5 years with positive TRAb. RNA was extracted from PBMCs in TRIzol for both TCR sequencing and RNA sequencing. Graves' disease was diagnosed according to American Thyroid Association guidelines. The patients came from an endocrinology department in Xi'an, China. Each patient gave around 9.2 milliliters of peripheral blood, collected in an EDTA anticoagulant tube. PBMCs were isolated by Ficoll Paque Plus density gradient separation without further T cell sorting. An Agilent 2100 Bioanalyzer and agarose gel were used to assess RNA quality, and a NanoDrop 2000 was used to measure RNA concentration. General study outcomes and caveats: Peripheral blood alone was examined, since thyroid tissue, which constituted the primary lesion, could not be accessed. Sequencing and analysis were restricted to the TCR beta chain. The authors acknowledged the small sample size as a limitation that may reduce accuracy. Compared with newly diagnosed patients, patients with persistent Graves' disease had lower TCR Shannon entropy and fewer highly expanded clones, which suggests clonal expansion. A larger number of public clonotypes was shared among persistent patients (about 2,700) than among newly diagnosed patients (around 970). Persistent disease showed preferential use of TRBV28, TRBJ1-2 and TRBJ2-5, whereas newly diagnosed disease favored TRBV20-1 and TRBJ2-1.

V is pared back by 7 bases and J by 8 bases, with 17 bases lying between the germline termini. Its CDR3 holds 13 amino acids, cysteine through phenylalanine. The sequence is cut down to CDR3 DNA, 39 bases in frame from base 1. CDR1 and CDR2 were assigned from the germline V gene (reference sequence) as GTSNPN and SVGIG. The sequence was collected from a female donor with Graves disease. Source: peripheral blood mononuclear cells (PBMCs), taken when the disease was refractory, from a patient treated with antithyroid drugs. The rearranged chain carries TRBV30 and TRBJ1-4; the D gene cannot be named for sure. The DNA is as follows: TGTGCCTACAATCAAGCGGTCGGGGAAAAACTGTTTTTT. This is translated as CAYNQAVGEKLFF.